A single sample is the source of the 21 T cell receptor beta chains below, sequenced in a study of blood T cell repertoires in COVID-19. Profiling relied on immunoSEQ multiplex PCR, and the TCRdb table lists in-frame clones only, not all of them. Among over 250,000 clones listed, 75% to 90% were seen once. The sequenced sample was PBMCs or T cells enriched from blood (not recorded which). The receptors derive from a woman aged 18 to 35 who had recovered from COVID-19.

The chain has TRBV27 and TRBJ2-7, with D perhaps matching TRBD1 (5 bases). V was cut by 4 bases and J by 0 bases, with 10 bases left in between. The CDR3 length is 14 residues. The germline V gene encodes CDR1 MNHEY and CDR2 SMNVEV (reference sequence). CDR3 bases: TGTGCCAGCAGTTCGGACATGGTCTCCTACGAGCAGTACTTC. As protein: CASSSDMVSYEQYF.

This chain connects TRBV5-1 to TRBJ1-5; TRBD1 matches 10 bases. The length of the CDR3 is 15 residues. J was trimmed by 3 bases and V by 4 bases; bases with no gene match: 4. Germline loops: CDR1 SGHRS, CDR2 YFSETQ. CDR3 coding DNA: TGCGCCAGCAGCAGGACAGGGGGGGACAATCAGCCCCAGCATTTT. Its protein product is CASSRTGGDNQPQHF. Filled out from reference TRBV5-1 and TRBJ1-5, the complete variable domain reads KAGVTQTPRYLIKTRGQQVTLSCSPISGHRSVSWYQQTPGQGLQFLFEYFSETQRNKGNFPGRFSGRQFSNSRSEMNVSTLELGDSALYLCASSRTGGDNQPQHFGDGTRLSIL.

This chain uses TRBV5-1 with TRBJ2-5; 7 bases are shared with TRBD2. After removal of 0 bases from V and 4 bases from J, the junction contained 9 bases not matched to a gene. The CDR3 sequence is 16 residues long. Germline V gene lookup returns CDR1 SGHRS and CDR2 YFSETQ. Here the CDR3 reads CASSLGLAGEGETQYF. CDR3 bases: TGCGCCAGCAGCTTGGGGCTCGCGGGGGAGGGAGAGACCCAGTACTTC.

The chain combines TRBV27 with TRBJ2-5; 12 bases fit TRBD2. The CDR3 runs 14 residues. CDR1 and CDR2 from the germline V gene are MNHEY and SMNVEV (reference sequence). V was pared by 7 bases and J by 7 bases, with 7 bases of the junction left unmatched. Written as DNA, the CDR3 is TGTGCCAGCACTAGCGGGGGGGCATCGGGGACCCAGTACTTC. It yields the protein CASTSGGASGTQYF.

This clone was picked up a small number of times. CDR3 DNA sequence: TGTGCCAGCAGCCAACGAGTGGGACTAGCGGGTTCGGATACGCAGTATTTT. This gives the protein CASSQRVGLAGSDTQYF. V is TRBV14 and J is TRBJ2-3, with 12 bases that match TRBD2. The junction had 9 bases not matched to a gene; V was cut back by 2 bases and J by 6 bases. Germline V gene lookup returns CDR1 SGHDN and CDR2 FVKESK. This CDR3 is 17 amino acids long.

About this clone: Distinct nucleotide sequences in the sample also encode this CDR3. The genes are TRBV5-1 and TRBJ1-1, with unresolved D. The CDR3 has 14 residues. The V gene's germline CDR1 is SGHRS and CDR2 YFSETQ. The V gene lost 4 bases and the J gene lost 1 base, with 11 bases spanning the gap. CDR3 bases: TGCGCCAGCAGCCTGGACGGGAAGAACACTGAAGCTTTCTTT. This codes for CASSLDGKNTEAFF.

Of note for this clone: Other DNA sequences of this sample code for an identical CDR3. The chain couples TRBV19 to TRBJ1-1; possible D gene TRBD1, 6 bases. The CDR3 extends over 13 amino acids. The germline CDR1 and CDR2 sequences are LNHDA and SQIVND (reference sequence). V gave up 6 bases and J gave up 1 base, with 9 bases separating them. The CDR3 spells CASSFRGNTEAFF. The CDR3 nucleotides read TGTGCCAGTAGCTTCAGGGGGAACACTGAAGCTTTCTTT.

The rearrangement links TRBV6-5 to TRBJ1-2; no clear D. Germline V gene data show CDR1 as MNHEY and CDR2 as SVGAGI. V was cut by 5 bases and J by 2 bases, with 12 bases left in between. The CDR3 sequence is 14 residues long. The CDR3 spells CASSRKRGNYGYTF. The CDR3 DNA reads TGTGCCAGCAGTAGAAAGCGAGGGAACTATGGCTACACCTTC.

This clone was seen a single time. The rearrangement uses TRBV28 and TRBJ2-7, with TRBD1 matching 11 bases. The CDR3 is 15 residues long. Unmatched junction bases numbered 10, after V lost 5 bases and J lost 7 bases. CDR1 and CDR2 from the germline V gene are MDHEN and SYDVKM. CDR3 bases: TGTGCCAGCAGTACCCAAGGACAGGGGGCGGGGGAGCAGTACTTC. The encoded protein is CASSTQGQGAGEQYF. Full variable domain (missing parts from reference TRBV28 and TRBJ2-7): DVKVTQSSRYLVKRTGEKVFLECVQDMDHENMFWYRQDPGLGLRLIYFSYDVKMKEKGDIPEGYSVSREKKERFSLILESASTNQTSMYLCASSTQGQGAGEQYFGPGTRLTVT.

The chain combines TRBV29-1 with TRBJ2-7; the match to TRBD1 covers 9 bases. Germline CDR1 is SQVTM and CDR2 is ANQGSEA. The ends lost 7 bases at V and 3 bases at J; junction bases unmatched: 4. The CDR3 runs 12 residues. The CDR3 protein is CSATGGSYEQYF. As DNA, the CDR3 is TGCAGCGCTACAGGGGGCAGCTACGAGCAGTACTTC.

This clone was observed a few times. The chain employs TRBV27 and TRBJ1-1, with 10 bases fitting TRBD1. From germline, CDR1 is MNHEY and CDR2 SMNVEV (reference sequence). The CDR3 contains 16 residues. With V trimmed by 5 bases and J by 1 base, 7 bases remained unmatched. Here the CDR3 DNA reads TGTGCCAGCAGTAGCGTCCGGGACAGGGGGAACACTGAAGCTTTCTTT. Amino acid sequence: CASSSVRDRGNTEAFF.

The chain carries TRBV5-4 and TRBJ1-6; the D is unclear. Germline values: CDR1 SGHNT, CDR2 YYREEE (reference sequence). The CDR3 extends over 15 amino acids. The germline V and J ends were trimmed by 0 bases and 8 bases, with 12 bases remaining between them. The chain's CDR3 is CASSLVPGKDSPLHF. CDR3 DNA: TGTGCCAGCAGCTTGGTTCCGGGAAAGGATTCACCCCTCCACTTT.

This clone was found once. The V and J genes are TRBV3-1 (or the pseudogene TRBV3-2) and TRBJ1-1; maybe TRBD1 (5 bases). CDR1 LGHDT and CDR2 YNNKEL come from the germline V gene (reference sequence). The V gene lost 8 bases and the J gene lost 2 bases, with 12 bases spanning the gap. CDR3 size: 13 residues. Written as DNA, the CDR3 is TGTGCCAGCTCAGGGCAGGCTAACACTGAAGCTTTCTTT. Translated, it gives CASSGQANTEAFF.

This sequence joins TRBV6-5 and TRBJ1-2; tentative D call: TRBD1 (5 bases). CDR1 and CDR2 (germline): MNHEY, SVGAGI. There are 13 residues in the CDR3. V was trimmed by 5 bases and J by 6 bases, leaving 13 bases between them. CDR3: CASSPLGEDGYTF. The CDR3, as DNA: TGTGCCAGCAGTCCGTTAGGGGAGGATGGCTACACCTTC.

The rearrangement links TRBV7-2 to TRBJ2-7; 8 positions match TRBD2. The CDR3 is made up of 15 amino acids. J gave up 1 base and V 4 bases, and 6 bases lay outside the gene matches. Germline CDR1 reads SGHTA; CDR2 reads FQGNSA. The DNA of the CDR3 is TGTGCCAGCAGCTCGGGGCGGGGGGCATCCTACGAGCAGTACTTC. It specifies CASSSGRGASYEQYF. Drawing the rest from reference TRBV7-2 and TRBJ2-7, the complete variable domain is GAGVSQSPSNKVTEKGKDVELRCDPISGHTALYWYRQSLGQGLEFLIYFQGNSAPDKSGLPSDRFSAERTGGSVSTLTIQRTQQEDSAVYLCASSSGRGASYEQYFGPGTRLTVT.

V usage is TRBV27 and J usage is TRBJ1-5; no reliable D call. Germline lookup yields CDR1 MNHEY and CDR2 SMNVEV (reference sequence). The CDR3 totals 14 residues. V dropped 10 bases and J dropped 3 bases, with 16 bases sitting between them. The CDR3 spells CATRLGSYNQPQHF. The CDR3 DNA is TGTGCCACCAGATTGGGGAGCTACAATCAGCCCCAGCATTTT.

This clone came up once. V is TRBV6-5 and J is TRBJ2-7; TRBD2 might be the D (6 bases). This CDR3 comprises 15 residues. The germline CDR1 and CDR2 sequences are MNHEY and SVGAGI. The V gene lost 6 bases and the J gene lost 0 bases, with 15 bases spanning the gap. CDR3 in DNA: TGTGCCAGCAGCTCCGTAGCGGCCGACTCCTACGAGCAGTACTTC. Residues: CASSSVAADSYEQYF.

The chain has TRBV3-1 (or the pseudogene TRBV3-2) and TRBJ1-6; D gene unclear. V gave up 4 bases and J gave up 12 bases, with 13 bases separating them. The CDR3 spans 13 residues. Germline loops: CDR1 LGHDT, CDR2 YNNKEL (reference sequence). The CDR3 DNA follows: TGTGCCAGCAGCCCCCGAAGGCAGGAACCCCTCCACTTT. The encoded protein is CASSPRRQEPLHF.

The rearrangement joins TRBV4-1 to TRBJ2-7; D is possibly TRBD1 (5 bases). CDR1 is MGHRA, CDR2 YSYEKL, per germline. Trimming cost V 0 bases and J 0 bases, with 6 bases left between them. This CDR3 has 14 residues. The chain's CDR3 is CASSQDRVSYEQYF. CDR3 DNA: TGCGCCAGCAGCCAAGACAGGGTCTCCTACGAGCAGTACTTC.

This clone turned up a few times. The V call is TRBV7-6, the J call TRBJ1-1; TRBD1 agrees at 8 bases. Germline CDR1 and CDR2: SGHVS and FNYEAQ. The V gene end was trimmed by 3 bases and the J gene end by 2 bases; junction bases not matched to a gene: 8. The CDR3 extends over 16 amino acids. CDR3: CASSLSWDRLNTEAFF. The DNA for the CDR3 is TGTGCCAGCAGCTTGTCATGGGACAGGCTCAACACTGAAGCTTTCTTT.

V and J are TRBV19 and TRBJ2-1; 11 bases are a match to TRBD2. The germline V gene encodes CDR1 LNHDA and CDR2 SQIVND (reference sequence). The CDR3 loop spans 19 amino acids. The ends lost 7 bases at V and 0 bases at J; junction bases unmatched: 14. Here the CDR3 DNA reads TGTGCCAGTACTCCCGTTGGTGTAGCGGGGGGGAGCTCCTACAATGAGCAGTTCTTC. Translating gives CASTPVGVAGGSSYNEQFF.